One T cell receptor (beta chain) is described in this entry. Its antigen is unidentified. The study ran its PCR with 60 Vbeta and 13 Jbeta primers. The protocol was immunoSEQ multiplex PCR, while the TCRdb copy is restricted to in-frame clones and leaves out a portion. The table has 110,000 or so clones, roughly 15% seen once. The sample is drawn from a study of cytomegalovirus exposure and HLA in healthy donors. Findings of the study overall: Rarity held for most TCR sequences, but there were some public TCRs that occurred in many donors.

Germline-derived CDR1 and CDR2 are SGHVS and FNYEAQ. Trimming took 4 bases from V and 6 from J, leaving 9 bases between them. CDR3 length: 13 amino acids. This TCR derives from a female donor in good health and CMV-seronegative. Sequencing was performed on PBMCs. The J gene is TRBJ2-2, the V gene TRBV7-6; D gene uncertain. In DNA, the CDR3 is TGTGCCAGCAGCTCAAGCCCCGCCGGGGAGCTGTTTTTT. This sequence encodes CASSSSPAGELFF.